This TCR beta chain comes out of a study of T-cell memory formation after mild COVID-19. This clonotype showed up just a few times. TCRdb re-called the 5' RACE reads with MiXCR, one entry per CDR3 protein. The sample shows fewer than 500,000 distinct CDR3 sequences, approximately 23% of them seen only once. This CDR3 has 13 residues. Germline lookup yields CDR1 DFQATT and CDR2 SNEGSKA (reference sequence). V was cut by 5 bases and J by 2 bases, with 11 bases left in between. The TCR comes from an adult woman who had mild COVID-19 (a few samples of this study predate the infection). Cell type and time point are not known. The chain carries TRBV20-1 and TRBJ2-3; tentatively, D is TRBD2 (6 bases). Source material: PBMCs or a T cell subset sorted from them (not recorded which). CDR3 residues: CSAYSGNTDTQYF. The DNA for the CDR3 is TGCAGTGCTTATAGCGGAAACACAGATACGCAGTATTTT.